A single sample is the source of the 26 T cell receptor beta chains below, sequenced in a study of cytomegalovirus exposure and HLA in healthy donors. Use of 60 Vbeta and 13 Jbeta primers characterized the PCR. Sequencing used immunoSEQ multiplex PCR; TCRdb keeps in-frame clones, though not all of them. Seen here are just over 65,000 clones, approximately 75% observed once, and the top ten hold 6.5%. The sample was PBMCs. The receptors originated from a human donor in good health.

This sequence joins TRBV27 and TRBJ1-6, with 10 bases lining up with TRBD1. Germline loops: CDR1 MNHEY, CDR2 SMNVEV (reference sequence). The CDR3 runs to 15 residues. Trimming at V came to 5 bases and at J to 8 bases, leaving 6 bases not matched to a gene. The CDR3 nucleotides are TGTGCCAGCAGTCCACGGGGGACAGGGGATTCACCCCTCCACTTT. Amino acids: CASSPRGTGDSPLHF.

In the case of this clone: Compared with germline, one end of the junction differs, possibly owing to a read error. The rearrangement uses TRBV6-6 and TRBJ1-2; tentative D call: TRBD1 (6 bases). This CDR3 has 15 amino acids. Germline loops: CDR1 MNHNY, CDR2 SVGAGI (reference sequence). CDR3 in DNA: TGTGCCAGCAGCTCCGGACAGTCGATTAACTATGGCTACCCCTTC. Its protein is CASSSGQSINYGYPF.

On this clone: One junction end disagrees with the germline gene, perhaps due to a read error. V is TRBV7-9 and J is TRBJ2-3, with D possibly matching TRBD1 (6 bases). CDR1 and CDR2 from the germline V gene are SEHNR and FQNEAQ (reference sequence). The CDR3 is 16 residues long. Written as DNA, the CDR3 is TGTTCCAGCAGCTTAGAAGGACGTCAGGGGATAGATACGCAGTATTTT. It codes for CSSSLEGRQGIDTQYF.

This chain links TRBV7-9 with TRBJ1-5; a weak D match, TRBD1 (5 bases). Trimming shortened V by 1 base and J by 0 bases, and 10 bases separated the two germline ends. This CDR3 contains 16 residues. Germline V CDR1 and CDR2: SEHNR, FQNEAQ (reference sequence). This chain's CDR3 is CASSLEGHSSNQPQHF. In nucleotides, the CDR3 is TGTGCCAGCAGCTTAGAGGGGCATAGTAGCAATCAGCCCCAGCATTTT.

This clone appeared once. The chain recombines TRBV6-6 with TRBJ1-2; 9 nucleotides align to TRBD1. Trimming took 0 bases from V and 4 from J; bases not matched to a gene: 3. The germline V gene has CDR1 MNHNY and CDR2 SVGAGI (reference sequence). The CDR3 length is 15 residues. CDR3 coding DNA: TGTGCCAGCAGTTACTCGACGGGACAGGGCTATGGCTACACCTTC. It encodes CASSYSTGQGYGYTF.

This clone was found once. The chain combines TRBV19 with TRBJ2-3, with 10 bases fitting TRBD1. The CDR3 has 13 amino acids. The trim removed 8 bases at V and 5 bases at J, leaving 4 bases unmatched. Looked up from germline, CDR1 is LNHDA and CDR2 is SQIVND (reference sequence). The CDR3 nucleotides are TGTGCCAGTGGGGGACAGGGGAAAGATACGCAGTATTTT. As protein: CASGGQGKDTQYF.

In DNA form, the CDR3 reads TGTGCCAGCAGGATTGGGACAGGGGCGTCTAGGCAGTTCTTC. Amino acid sequence: CASRIGTGASRQFF. This chain links TRBV7-2 with TRBJ2-1; 10 bases match TRBD1. Germline CDR1 is SGHTA and CDR2 is FQGNSA. With 6 bases clipped from V and 12 bases from J, the junction kept 11 bases outside the gene matches. The CDR3 contains 14 residues.

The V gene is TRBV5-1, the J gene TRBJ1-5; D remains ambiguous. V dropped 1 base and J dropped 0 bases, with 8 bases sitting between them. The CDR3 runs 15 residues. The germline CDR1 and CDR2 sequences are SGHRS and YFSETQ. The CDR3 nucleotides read TGCGCCAGCAGCTTGTACGGGGATAGCAATCAGCCCCAGCATTTT. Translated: CASSLYGDSNQPQHF.

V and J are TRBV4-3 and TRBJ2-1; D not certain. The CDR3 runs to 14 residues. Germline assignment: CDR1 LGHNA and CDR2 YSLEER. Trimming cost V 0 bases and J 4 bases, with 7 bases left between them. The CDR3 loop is CASSQDESYNEQFF. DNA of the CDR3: TGCGCCAGCAGCCAAGATGAGTCTTACAATGAGCAGTTCTTC.

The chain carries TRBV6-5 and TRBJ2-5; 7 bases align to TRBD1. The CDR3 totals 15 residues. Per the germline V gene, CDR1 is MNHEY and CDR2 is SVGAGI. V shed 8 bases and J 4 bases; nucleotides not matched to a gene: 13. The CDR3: CASLLSRGQLETQYF. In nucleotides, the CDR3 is TGTGCCAGCCTACTCTCTAGGGGACAGTTAGAGACCCAGTACTTC.

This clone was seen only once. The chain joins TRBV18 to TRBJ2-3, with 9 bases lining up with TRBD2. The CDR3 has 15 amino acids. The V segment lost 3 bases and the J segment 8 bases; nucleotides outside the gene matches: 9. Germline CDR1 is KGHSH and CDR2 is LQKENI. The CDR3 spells CASSPGLAREGTQYF. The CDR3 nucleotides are TGTGCCAGCTCACCTGGACTAGCGAGGGAAGGTACGCAGTATTTT.

Here the CDR3 reads CASSSHGSSYEQYF. The CDR3 DNA reads as TGTGCCAGCAGCAGTCATGGTAGCTCCTACGAGCAGTACTTC. The genes are TRBV11-3 and TRBJ2-7, with D unclear. V lost 5 bases and J lost 0, with 11 bases in between. The germline CDR1 and CDR2 sequences are SGHNT and YENEEA. This CDR3 comprises 14 residues.

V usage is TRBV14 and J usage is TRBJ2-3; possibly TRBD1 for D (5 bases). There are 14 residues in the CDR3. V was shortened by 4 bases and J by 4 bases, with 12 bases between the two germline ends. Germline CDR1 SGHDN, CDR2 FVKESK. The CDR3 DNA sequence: TGTGCCAGCAGCCGGGGCGGAGAGGCAGATACGCAGTATTTT. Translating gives CASSRGGEADTQYF.

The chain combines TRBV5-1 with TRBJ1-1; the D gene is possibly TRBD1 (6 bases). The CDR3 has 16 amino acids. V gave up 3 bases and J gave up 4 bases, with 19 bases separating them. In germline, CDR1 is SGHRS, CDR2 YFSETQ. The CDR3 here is CASSSAQTGLGTEAFF. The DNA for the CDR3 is TGCGCCAGCAGCTCCGCGCAAACAGGGCTAGGCACTGAAGCTTTCTTT. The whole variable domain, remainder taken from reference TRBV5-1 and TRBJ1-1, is KAGVTQTPRYLIKTRGQQVTLSCSPISGHRSVSWYQQTPGQGLQFLFEYFSETQRNKGNFPGRFSGRQFSNSRSEMNVSTLELGDSALYLCASSSAQTGLGTEAFFGQGTRLTVV.

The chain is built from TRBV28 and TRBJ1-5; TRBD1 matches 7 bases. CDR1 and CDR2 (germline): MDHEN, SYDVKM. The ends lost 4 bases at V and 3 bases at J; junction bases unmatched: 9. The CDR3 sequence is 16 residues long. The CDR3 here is CASSSQTGTDNQPQHF. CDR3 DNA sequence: TGTGCCAGCAGTTCCCAGACCGGGACAGACAATCAGCCCCAGCATTTT.

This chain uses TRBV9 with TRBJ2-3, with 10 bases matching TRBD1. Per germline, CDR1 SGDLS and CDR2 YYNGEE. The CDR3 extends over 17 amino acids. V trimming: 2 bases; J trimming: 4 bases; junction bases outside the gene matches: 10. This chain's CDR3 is CASSVDPGQGPPDTQYF. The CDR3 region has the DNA TGTGCCAGCAGCGTTGACCCGGGACAGGGGCCCCCAGATACGCAGTATTTT. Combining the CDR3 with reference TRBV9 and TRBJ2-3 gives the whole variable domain DSGVTQTPKHLITATGQRVTLRCSPRSGDLSVYWYQQSLDQGLQFLIQYYNGEERAKGNILERFSAQQFPDLHSELNLSSLELGDSALYFCASSVDPGQGPPDTQYFGPGTRLTVL.

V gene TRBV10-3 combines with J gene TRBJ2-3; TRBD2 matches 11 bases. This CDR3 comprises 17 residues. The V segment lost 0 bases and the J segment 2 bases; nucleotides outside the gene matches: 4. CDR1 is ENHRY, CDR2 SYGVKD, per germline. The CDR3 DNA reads TGTGCCATCAGTGAGTCTGCTAGCGGGGGGCTCACAGATACGCAGTATTTT. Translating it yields CAISESASGGLTDTQYF.

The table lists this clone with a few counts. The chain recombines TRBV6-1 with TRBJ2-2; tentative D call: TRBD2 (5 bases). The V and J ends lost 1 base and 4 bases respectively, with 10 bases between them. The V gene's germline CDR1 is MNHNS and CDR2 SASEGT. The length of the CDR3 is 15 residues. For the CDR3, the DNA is TGTGCCAGCAGTGAAGACGGGGTTGGCACCGGGGAGCTGTTTTTT. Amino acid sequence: CASSEDGVGTGELFF.

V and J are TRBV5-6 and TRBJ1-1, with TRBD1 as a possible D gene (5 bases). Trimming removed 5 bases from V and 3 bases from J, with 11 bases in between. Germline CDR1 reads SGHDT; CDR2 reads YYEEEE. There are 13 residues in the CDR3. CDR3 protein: CASREWGDTEAFF. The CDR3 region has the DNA TGTGCCAGCAGGGAGTGGGGGGACACTGAAGCTTTCTTT.

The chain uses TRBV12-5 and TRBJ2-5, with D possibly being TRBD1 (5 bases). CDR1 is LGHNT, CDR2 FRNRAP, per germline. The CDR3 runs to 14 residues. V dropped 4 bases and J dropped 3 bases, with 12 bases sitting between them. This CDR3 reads CASGSTQGEETQYF. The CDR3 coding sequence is TGTGCTAGTGGTTCCACCCAGGGTGAAGAGACCCAGTACTTC. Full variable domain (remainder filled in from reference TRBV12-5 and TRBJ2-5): DARVTQTPRHKVTEMGQEVTMRCQPILGHNTVFWYRQTMMQGLELLAYFRNRAPLDDSGMPKDRFSAEMPDATLATLKIQPSEPRDSAVYFCASGSTQGEETQYFGPGTRLLVL.

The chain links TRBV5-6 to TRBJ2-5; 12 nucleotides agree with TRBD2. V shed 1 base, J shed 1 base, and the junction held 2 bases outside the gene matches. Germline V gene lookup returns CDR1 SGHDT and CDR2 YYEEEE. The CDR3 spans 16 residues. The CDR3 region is CASSLTSGGLQETQYF. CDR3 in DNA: TGTGCCAGCAGCTTGACTAGCGGGGGGCTCCAAGAGACCCAGTACTTC.

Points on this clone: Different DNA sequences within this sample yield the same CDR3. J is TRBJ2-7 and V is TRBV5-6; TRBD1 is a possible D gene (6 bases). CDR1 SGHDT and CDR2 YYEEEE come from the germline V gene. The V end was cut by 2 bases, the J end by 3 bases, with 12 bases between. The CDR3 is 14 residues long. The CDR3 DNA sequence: TGTGCCAGCAGCTTTCCGGGACACGACTACGAGCAGTACTTC. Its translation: CASSFPGHDYEQYF.

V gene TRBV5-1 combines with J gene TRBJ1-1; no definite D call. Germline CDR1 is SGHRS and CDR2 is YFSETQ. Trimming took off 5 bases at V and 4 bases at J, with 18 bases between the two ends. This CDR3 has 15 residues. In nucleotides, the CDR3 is TGCGCCAGCAGAATTCGAGGTGGAGGTGGCACTGAAGCTTTCTTT. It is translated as CASRIRGGGGTEAFF.

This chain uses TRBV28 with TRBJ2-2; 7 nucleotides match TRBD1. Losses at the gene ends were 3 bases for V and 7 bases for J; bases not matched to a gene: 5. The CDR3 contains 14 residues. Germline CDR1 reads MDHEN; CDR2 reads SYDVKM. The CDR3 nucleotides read TGTGCCAGCAGTTTTCGTAGGGGGCGCGGGGAGCTGTTTTTT. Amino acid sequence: CASSFRRGRGELFF. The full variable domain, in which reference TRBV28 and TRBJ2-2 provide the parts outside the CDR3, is DVKVTQSSRYLVKRTGEKVFLECVQDMDHENMFWYRQDPGLGLRLIYFSYDVKMKEKGDIPEGYSVSREKKERFSLILESASTNQTSMYLCASSFRRGRGELFFGEGSRLTVL.

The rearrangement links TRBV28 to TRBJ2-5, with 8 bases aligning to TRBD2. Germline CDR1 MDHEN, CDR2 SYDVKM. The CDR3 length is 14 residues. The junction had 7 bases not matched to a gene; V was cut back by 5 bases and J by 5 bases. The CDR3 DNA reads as TGTGCCAGCAGTCCCGGGGGGGCCTGGGAGACCCAGTACTTC. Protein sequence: CASSPGGAWETQYF.

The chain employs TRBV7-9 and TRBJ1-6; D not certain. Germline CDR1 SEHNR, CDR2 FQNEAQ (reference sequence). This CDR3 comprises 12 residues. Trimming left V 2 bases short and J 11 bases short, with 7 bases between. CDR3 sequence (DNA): TGTGCCAGCAGCTTATCCCAGGCACCCCTCCACTTT. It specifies CASSLSQAPLHF.